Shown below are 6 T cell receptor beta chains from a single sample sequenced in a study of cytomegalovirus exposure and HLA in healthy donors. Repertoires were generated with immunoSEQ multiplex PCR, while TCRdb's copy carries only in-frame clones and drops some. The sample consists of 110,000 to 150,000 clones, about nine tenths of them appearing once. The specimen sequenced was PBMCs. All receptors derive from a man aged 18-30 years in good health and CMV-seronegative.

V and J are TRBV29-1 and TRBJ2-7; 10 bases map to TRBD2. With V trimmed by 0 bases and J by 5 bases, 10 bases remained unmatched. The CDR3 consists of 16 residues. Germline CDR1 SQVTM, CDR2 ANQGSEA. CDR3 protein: CSVEDPWSGGDDEQYF. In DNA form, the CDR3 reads TGCAGCGTTGAAGACCCCTGGAGCGGGGGGGACGACGAGCAGTACTTC.

For the CDR3, the DNA is TGTGCCAGCAGCACAACAGGCGACCGTGCAACTAATGAAAAACTGTTTTTT. This sequence encodes CASSTTGDRATNEKLFF. The chain employs TRBV5-5 and TRBJ1-4; tentatively, D is TRBD1 (5 bases). The CDR3 length is 17 residues. Trimming shortened V by 4 bases and J by 0 bases, and 16 bases separated the two germline ends. Germline V CDR1 and CDR2: SGHKS, YYEKEE (reference sequence). Using reference TRBV5-5 and TRBJ1-4 for the parts outside the CDR3, the full variable domain is DAGVTQSPTHLIKTRGQQVTLRCSPISGHKSVSWYQQVLGQGPQFIFQYYEKEERGRGNFPDRFSARQFPNYSSELNVNALLLGDSALYLCASSTTGDRATNEKLFFGSGTQLSVL.

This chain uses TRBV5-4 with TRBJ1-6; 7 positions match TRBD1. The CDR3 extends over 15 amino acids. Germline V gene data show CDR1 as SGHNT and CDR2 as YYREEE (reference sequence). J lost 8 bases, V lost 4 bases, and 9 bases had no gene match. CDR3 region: CASSREATGDSPLHF. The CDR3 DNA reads TGTGCCAGCAGCAGGGAGGCAACAGGGGATTCACCCCTCCACTTT.

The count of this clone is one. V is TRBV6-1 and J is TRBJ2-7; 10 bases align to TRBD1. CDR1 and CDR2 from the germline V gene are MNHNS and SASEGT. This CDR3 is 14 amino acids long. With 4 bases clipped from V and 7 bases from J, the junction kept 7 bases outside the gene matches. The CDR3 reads CASSGRQGAIEQYF. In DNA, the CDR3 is TGTGCCAGCAGTGGACGACAGGGGGCGATTGAGCAGTACTTC.

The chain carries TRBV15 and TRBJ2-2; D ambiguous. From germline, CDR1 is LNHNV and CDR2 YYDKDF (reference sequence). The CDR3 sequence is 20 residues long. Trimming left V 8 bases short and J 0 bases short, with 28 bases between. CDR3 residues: CATYLSSTQRKTANTGELFF. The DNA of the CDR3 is TGTGCCACCTACCTTTCTTCTACCCAGCGAAAAACTGCGAACACCGGGGAGCTGTTTTTT.

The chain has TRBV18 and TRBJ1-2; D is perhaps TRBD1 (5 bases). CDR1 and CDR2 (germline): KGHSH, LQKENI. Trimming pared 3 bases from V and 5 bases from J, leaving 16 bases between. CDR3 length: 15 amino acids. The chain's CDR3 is CASSPAFGTSYGYTF. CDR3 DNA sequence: TGTGCCAGCTCACCGGCTTTCGGGACTTCATATGGCTACACCTTC.